This T cell receptor beta chain emerged from a study of PD-L1 blockade in urothelial cancer (dated 2017 in TCRdb). Background for the entire study: All patients started therapy in the mid-2010s and received atezolizumab 1,200 mg intravenously every 3 weeks. About nine tenths of the roughly 29 patients were males with bladder-origin urothelial cancer, and 18 of 29 reported a prior smoking history. Patients had an ECOG performance status of 0 or 1 and had received between 0 and 3 prior chemotherapy regimens. A median of about 1,300 T cells and 1,000 or so unique TCRs was obtained from tumor samples, and a median clonality of 0.096 and a median T cell proportion of approximately 0.097 were observed. The study, an exploratory multi-omic analysis, examined somatic, immune and clinical correlates of response to PD-L1 blockade with atezolizumab in urothelial cancer. Pretreatment tumor samples, along with matched peripheral blood collected serially before and after atezolizumab treatment, underwent TCR sequencing. Progression-free survival longer than 6 months counted as durable clinical benefit, and TCR features were additionally tested against both progression-free and overall survival. Whole exome sequencing and RNA sequencing of pretreatment tumors were performed alongside TCR sequencing in the same patients. Durable clinical benefit was achieved by nine patients but not by the remaining 20. Pretreatment blood TCR-seq was available for under 35 patients, at least one posttreatment blood collection was obtained for 24 patients, and tumor TCR-seq was available for 24 patients. Five patients were left out of tumor TCR analyses because tumors from two patients failed quality control and three patients had no tumor available.

General findings and caveats noted by the study authors: FFPE tumor samples that were not collected immediately before treatment were used, and only one sample per patient was analyzed, so heterogeneity was possibly missed. At 3 weeks after the start of treatment, tumor-associated TCR clones in peripheral blood had expanded more in patients with durable benefit (n of about 22, p = 0.022). Because the sample size was small (n ≈ 30) and many of the analyses were exploratory, the results are meant to be hypothesis-generating. A higher proportion of tumor-infiltrating T lymphocytes was found in patients with durable benefit (n ≈ 25, Mann-Whitney p = 0.047).

With regard to this clone: What antigen it recognizes has not been identified. Base qualities are not provided; no much larger clone lies one nucleotide away.

What the time point label conveys for this sample: pretreatment tumor sample. The cohort comprised fewer than 35 patients with locally advanced or metastatic urothelial carcinoma treated at Memorial Sloan Kettering on a trial protocol. Every piece of tumor tissue used for sequencing was obtained prior to atezolizumab dosing. The Qiagen DNeasy Blood extraction kit was used to purify genomic DNA from total PBMCs and tumor samples. Each PCR received spiked-in synthetic TCR analog templates so that absolute template abundance could be estimated from read counts. For FFPE tumors, housekeeping genes were amplified and quantified to estimate usable DNA and compute T cell fraction. Using the immunoSEQ assay, TCRbeta CDR3 regions were amplified from genomic DNA with bias-controlled V and J gene primers. Sequencing of rearranged TCRbeta segments was done at approximately 20X coverage. The paper's data handling went like this. Sequencing errors were corrected by clustering and CDR3s were annotated against IMGT to assign V, D and J genes. Downstream analyses used only productive TCRbeta rearrangements, leaving out any out-of-frame or stop-codon sequences. Clonality was computed as one minus Shannon entropy normalized by the log of the number of unique productive sequences. Clones differing between time points or between blood and tumor were identified using Fisher's exact test with Benjamini-Hochberg correction, with an adjusted p below 0.01 applied as the threshold. TCRdb mirrors the immuneACCESS table, restricted to in-frame sequences. Some clones are absent from its copies; in checked studies, under half trace to an unresolved V gene, and the reason for the others is unknown. That table supplies the V and J calls and clone size; D and trimming were determined from the DNA. This sample has about 32,000 clones in its table, and 35% to 40% of those were observed once. 8% to 9.5% of the sample is taken by the ten largest.

This TCR was recovered from a man aged 60 to 69 with urothelial cancer. The material was tumor tissue, obtained before atezolizumab (anti-PD-L1) treatment.

CDR3 sequence: CASSHPGRLAGSHITDTQYF. The DNA is TGCGCCAGCAGTCATCCGGGTAGGCTAGCGGGGAGCCATATCACAGATACGCAGTATTTT. This chain is built from TRBV23-1 and TRBJ2-3; TRBD2 aligns with 9 central bases. TRBV23-1 is reported as an ORF; its role is uncertain. Ends trimmed: V by 3 bases, J by 2 bases; bases unmatched to a gene: 18. Reading from cysteine to phenylalanine, the CDR3 counts 20 amino acids. The DNA shown is the 60-base CDR3, in frame from base 1.